The clone carrying this TCR beta chain was detected a few times. The antigen is undetermined. The sample originates from a study of cytomegalovirus exposure and HLA in healthy donors. A multiplex PCR was run with 60 Vbeta primers and 13 Jbeta primers. Assay: immunoSEQ multiplex PCR; the TCRdb copy retains only in-frame clones and omits some. Among 50,000 or so clones listed, less than 75% were seen once. V was clipped by 4 bases and J by 7 bases, with 17 bases between them. Germline CDR1 MGHRA, CDR2 YSYEKL. The CDR3 is 15 amino acids. Study-level points and caveats: Indistinguishable V segments such as TRBV6-2 and TRBV6-3 were excluded. The study listed approximately 160 cytomegalovirus-associated TCR beta chains. While the bulk of TCR sequences proved rare, some public TCRs turned up in many donors.

The sample comprised PBMCs. The origin of this receptor is a man aged 25-45 years in good health and CMV-seronegative. The J gene is TRBJ1-5, the V gene TRBV4-1; D call uncertain. The CDR3 is CASSRLGRIPQPQHF. CDR3 DNA sequence: TGCGCCAGCAGCCGACTAGGGCGGATCCCCCAGCCCCAGCATTTT.